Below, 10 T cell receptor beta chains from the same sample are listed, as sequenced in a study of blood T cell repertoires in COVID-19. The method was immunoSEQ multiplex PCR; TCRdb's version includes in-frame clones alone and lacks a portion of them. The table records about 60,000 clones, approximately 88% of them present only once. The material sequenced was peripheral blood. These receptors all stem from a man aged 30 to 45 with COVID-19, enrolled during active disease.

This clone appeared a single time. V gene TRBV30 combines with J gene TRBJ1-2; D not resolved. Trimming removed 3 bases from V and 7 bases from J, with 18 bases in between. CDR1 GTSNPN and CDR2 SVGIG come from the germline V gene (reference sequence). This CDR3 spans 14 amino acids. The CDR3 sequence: CAWRTGEGRRGYTF. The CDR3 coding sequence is TGTGCCTGGAGGACGGGAGAGGGCCGACGTGGCTACACCTTC.

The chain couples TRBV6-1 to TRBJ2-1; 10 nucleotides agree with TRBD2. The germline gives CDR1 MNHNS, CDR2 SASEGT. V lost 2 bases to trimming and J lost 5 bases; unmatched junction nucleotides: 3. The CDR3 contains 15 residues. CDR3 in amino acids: CASSELAGAHNEQFF. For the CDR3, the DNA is TGTGCCAGCAGTGAACTAGCGGGAGCCCACAATGAGCAGTTCTTC.

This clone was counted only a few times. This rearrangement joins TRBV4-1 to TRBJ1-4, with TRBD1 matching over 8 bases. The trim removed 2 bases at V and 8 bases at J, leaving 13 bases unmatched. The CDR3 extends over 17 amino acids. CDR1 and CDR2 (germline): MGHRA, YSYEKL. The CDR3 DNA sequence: TGCGCCAGCAGCCAATTGGTTGGACACAGGGGGAGCGAAAAACTGTTTTTT. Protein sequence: CASSQLVGHRGSEKLFF.

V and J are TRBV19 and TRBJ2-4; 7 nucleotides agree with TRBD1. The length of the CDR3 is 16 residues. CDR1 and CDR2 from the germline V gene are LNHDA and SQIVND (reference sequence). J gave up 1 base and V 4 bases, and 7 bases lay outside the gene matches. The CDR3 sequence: CASSTGTALAKNIQYF. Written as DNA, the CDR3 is TGTGCCAGTAGTACCGGGACAGCGTTGGCCAAAAACATTCAGTACTTC.

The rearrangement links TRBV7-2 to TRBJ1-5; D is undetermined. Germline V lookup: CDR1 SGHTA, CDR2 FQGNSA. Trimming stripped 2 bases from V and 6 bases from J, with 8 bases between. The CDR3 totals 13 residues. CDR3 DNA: TGTGCCAGCAGCTTAACAGCCTCTCAGCCCCAGCATTTT. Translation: CASSLTASQPQHF. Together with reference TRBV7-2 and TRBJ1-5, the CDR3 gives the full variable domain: GAGVSQSPSNKVTEKGKDVELRCDPISGHTALYWYRQSLGQGLEFLIYFQGNSAPDKSGLPSDRFSAERTGGSVSTLTIQRTQQEDSAVYLCASSLTASQPQHFGDGTRLSIL.

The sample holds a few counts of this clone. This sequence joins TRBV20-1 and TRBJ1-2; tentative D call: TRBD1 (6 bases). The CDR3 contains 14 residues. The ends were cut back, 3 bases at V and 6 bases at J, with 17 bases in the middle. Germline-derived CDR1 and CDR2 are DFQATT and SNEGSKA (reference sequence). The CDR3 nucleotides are TGCAGTGCTAGTAGGACAGCGGGGGAGGATGGCTACACCTTC. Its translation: CSASRTAGEDGYTF.

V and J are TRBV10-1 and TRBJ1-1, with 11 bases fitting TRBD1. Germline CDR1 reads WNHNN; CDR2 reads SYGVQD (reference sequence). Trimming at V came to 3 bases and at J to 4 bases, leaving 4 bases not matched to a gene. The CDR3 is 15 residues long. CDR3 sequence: CASSDGQGAFTEAFF. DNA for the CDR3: TGCGCCAGCAGTGATGGACAGGGGGCTTTCACTGAAGCTTTCTTT.

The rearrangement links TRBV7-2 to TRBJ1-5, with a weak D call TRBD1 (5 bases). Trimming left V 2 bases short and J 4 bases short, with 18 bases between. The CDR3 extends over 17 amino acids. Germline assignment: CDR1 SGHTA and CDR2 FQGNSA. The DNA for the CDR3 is TGTGCCAGCAGCTTAAAGTATAAGGGGCCGAGTAATCAGCCCCAGCATTTT. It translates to CASSLKYKGPSNQPQHF.

CDR3 residues: CASSYRYEQYF. The CDR3 coding sequence is TGTGCCAGCAGCTACAGATACGAGCAGTACTTC. The chain combines TRBV7-9 with TRBJ2-7; no clear D gene. CDR1 and CDR2 from the germline V gene are SEHNR and FQNEAQ (reference sequence). The ends were cut back, 4 bases at V and 4 bases at J, with 5 bases in the middle. The CDR3 consists of 11 residues. The full variable domain, in which reference TRBV7-9 and TRBJ2-7 provide the parts outside the CDR3, is DTGVSQNPRHKITKRGQNVTFRCDPISEHNRLYWYRQTLGQGPEFLTYFQNEAQLEKSRLLSDRFSAERPKGSFSTLEIQRTEQGDSAMYLCASSYRYEQYFGPGTRLTVT.

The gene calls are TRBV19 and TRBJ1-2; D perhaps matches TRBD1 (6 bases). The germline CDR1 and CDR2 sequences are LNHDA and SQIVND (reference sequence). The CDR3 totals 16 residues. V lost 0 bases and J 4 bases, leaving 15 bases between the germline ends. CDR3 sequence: CASSIDHTGPTYGYTF. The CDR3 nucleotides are TGTGCCAGTAGTATAGATCACACAGGGCCGACCTATGGCTACACCTTC.